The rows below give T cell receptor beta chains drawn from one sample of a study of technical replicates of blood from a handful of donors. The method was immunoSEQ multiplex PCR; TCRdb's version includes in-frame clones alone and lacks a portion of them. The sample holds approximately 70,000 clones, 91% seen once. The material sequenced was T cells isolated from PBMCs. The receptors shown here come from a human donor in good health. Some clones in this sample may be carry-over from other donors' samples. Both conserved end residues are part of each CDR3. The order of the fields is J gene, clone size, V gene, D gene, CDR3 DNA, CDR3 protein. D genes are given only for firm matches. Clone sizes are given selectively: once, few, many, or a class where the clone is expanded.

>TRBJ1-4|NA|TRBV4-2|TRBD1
TGTGCCAGCAGCCAAGGAGGACAGGACAGCCTTTGGGAAAAACTGTTTTTT
CASSQGGQDSLWEKLFF
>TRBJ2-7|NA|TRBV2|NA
TGTGCCAGCTCGTCGATGAGAGTCTACGAGCAGTACTTC
CASSSMRVYEQYF
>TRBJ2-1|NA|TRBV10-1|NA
TGCGCCAGCAGTGAGTCAGTCCTAACCAATGAGCAGTTCTTC
CASSESVLTNEQFF
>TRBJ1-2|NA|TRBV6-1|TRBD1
TGTGCCAGCAGTTTCCGACAGGGTTATAACTATGGCTACACCTTC
CASSFRQGYNYGYTF
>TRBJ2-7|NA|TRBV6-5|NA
TGTGCCAGCAGTTTGAATTTGGGGAGCTCCTACGAGCAGTACTTC
CASSLNLGSSYEQYF
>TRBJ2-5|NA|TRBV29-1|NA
TGCAGCGTTCCCTATCCGGAGACCCAGTACTTC
CSVPYPETQYF
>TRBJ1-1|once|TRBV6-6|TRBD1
TGTGCCAGCGGTCCGGGACAGCCGAACACTGAAGCTTTCTTT
CASGPGQPNTEAFF
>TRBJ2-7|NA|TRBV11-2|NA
TGTGCCAGCACTAAGGCAGGGGCCGAGCAGTACTTC
CASTKAGAEQYF
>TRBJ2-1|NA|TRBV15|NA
TGTGCCACCAGCAGAGGTCCCGGTCGGGGTAGCAATGAGCAGTTCTTC
CATSRGPGRGSNEQFF
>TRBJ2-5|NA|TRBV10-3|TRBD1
TGTGCCATCAGGACCGGACAGGGCGGGGAGACCCAGTACTTC
CAIRTGQGGETQYF
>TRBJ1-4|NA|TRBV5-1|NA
TGCGCCAGCAGCAATGGCGGCAACATTAATGAAAAACTGTTTTTT
CASSNGGNINEKLFF